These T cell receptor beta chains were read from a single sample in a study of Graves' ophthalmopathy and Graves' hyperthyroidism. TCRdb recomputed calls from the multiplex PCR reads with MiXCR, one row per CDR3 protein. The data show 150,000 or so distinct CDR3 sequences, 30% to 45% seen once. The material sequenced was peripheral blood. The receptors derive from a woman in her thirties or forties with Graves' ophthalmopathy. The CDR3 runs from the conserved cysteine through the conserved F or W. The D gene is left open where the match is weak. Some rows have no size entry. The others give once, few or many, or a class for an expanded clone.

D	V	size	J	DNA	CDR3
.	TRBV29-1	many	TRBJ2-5	TGCAGCACAGCCCGGATGGTTCAAGAGACCCAGTACTTC	CSTARMVQETQYF
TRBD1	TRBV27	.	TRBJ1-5	TGTGCCAGCAGTGCCGGGACAGGGGGCAGGCAGCCCCAGCATTTT	CASSAGTGGRQPQHF
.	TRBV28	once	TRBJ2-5	TGTGCCAGCAGTTCCTTTGGGCGGAAACAAGAGACCCAGTACTTC	CASSSFGRKQETQYF
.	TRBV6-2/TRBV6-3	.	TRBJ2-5	TGTGCCAGCAGTTATATCGGGGCGGAGACCCAGTACTTC	CASSYIGAETQYF
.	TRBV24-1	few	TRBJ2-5	TGTGCCACCAGTGACCTGGACAGCCAAGAGACCCAGTACTTC	CATSDLDSQETQYF
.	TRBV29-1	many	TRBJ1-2	TGCAGCGTTGATTATGGCTACACCTTC	CSVDYGYTF
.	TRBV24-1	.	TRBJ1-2	TGTGCCACCAGTGATTTGGGACTTAACTATGGCTACACCTTC	CATSDLGLNYGYTF
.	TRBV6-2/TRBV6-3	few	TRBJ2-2	TGTGCCAGCACACCGATCCTACAGGGGCCTAATAGCGGCGGGGAGCTGTTTTTT	CASTPILQGPNSGGELFF
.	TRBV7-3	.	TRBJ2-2	TGTGCCAGCAGTCCCTTGGAAGGGAACACCGGGGAGCTGTTTTTT	CASSPLEGNTGELFF
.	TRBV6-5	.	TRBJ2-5	TGTGCCAGCAGTTACGGCCTCCGAGAGACCCAGTACTTC	CASSYGLRETQYF
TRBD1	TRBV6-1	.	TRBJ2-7	TGTGCCAGCATCGGACTGGGACAGGGGAGGAAGCAGTACTTC	CASIGLGQGRKQYF
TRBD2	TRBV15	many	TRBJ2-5	TGTGCCACCAGCGGTCTAGCGGGTGAGACCCAGTACTTC	CATSGLAGETQYF
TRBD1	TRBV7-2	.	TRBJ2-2	TGTGCCAGCAGCCCGGGGACAGGGGACGGGGAGCTGTTTTTT	CASSPGTGDGELFF
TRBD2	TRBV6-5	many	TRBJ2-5	TGTGCCAGCAGCCCGGGAGGCCTGTCCCAGTACTTC	CASSPGGLSQYF
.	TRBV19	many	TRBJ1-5	TGTGCCAGTAGCCCGGGGGCGCAAGGTGGCCAGCCCCAGCATTTT	CASSPGAQGGQPQHF
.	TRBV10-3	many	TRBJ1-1	TGTGCCATCCTGGGACGGTCGAACACTGAAGCTTTCTTT	CAILGRSNTEAFF
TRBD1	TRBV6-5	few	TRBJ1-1	TGTGCCAGCAGTACTCAGGGGGAAGGGTGGACTGAAGCTTTCTTT	CASSTQGEGWTEAFF
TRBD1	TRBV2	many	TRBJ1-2	TGTGCCAGCAGAGGACAGGGAGTTGAGGGCTACACCTTC	CASRGQGVEGYTF
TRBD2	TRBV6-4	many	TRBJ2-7	TGTGCCAGCGGTGTTCGGCCGCCGATACCGGGACTAGCGGGAGGTTCCTACGAGCAGTACTTC	CASGVRPPIPGLAGGSYEQYF
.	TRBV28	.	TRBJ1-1	TGTGCCAGCAGGGAGGTCGATTTGAACACTGAAGCTTTCTTT	CASREVDLNTEAFF
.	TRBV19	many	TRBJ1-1	TGTGCCAGTAGTAGCCACCGGCTAGGGAGAACTGAAGCTTTCTTT	CASSSHRLGRTEAFF
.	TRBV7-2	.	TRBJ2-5	TGTGCCAGCAGCACAAGGACATATATGGAGACCCAGTACTTC	CASSTRTYMETQYF
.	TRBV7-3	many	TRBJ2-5	TGTGCCAGCAGCTTAAGGCAGGGGGAGACCCAGTACTTC	CASSLRQGETQYF
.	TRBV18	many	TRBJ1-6	TGTGCCAGCTCACCGCGAACAGGGTTTGATTCACCCCTCCACTTT	CASSPRTGFDSPLHF
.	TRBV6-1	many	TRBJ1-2	TGTGCCAGCAGTGAAGACCTTACTCCTTATGGCTACACCTTC	CASSEDLTPYGYTF
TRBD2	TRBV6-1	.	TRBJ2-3	TGTGCCAGCACCCCGTGGCGGGAGGGCCAGGGAGATACGCAGTATTTT	CASTPWREGQGDTQYF
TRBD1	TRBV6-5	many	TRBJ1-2	TGTGCCAGCAGTTATACGCCGGGACAGGGAGATGGCTACACCTTC	CASSYTPGQGDGYTF
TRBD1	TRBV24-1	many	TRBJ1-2	TGTGCCACCAGTGATTCAGGGACAGGGGGCCCTGGCTACACCTTC	CATSDSGTGGPGYTF
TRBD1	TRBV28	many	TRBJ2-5	TGTGCCAGCAATCCGGGACAGCAAGAGACCCAGTACTTC	CASNPGQQETQYF
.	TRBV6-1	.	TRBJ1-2	TGTGCCAGTCAACAGCCCCCGGTGGGGAACCACTATGGCTACACCTTC	CASQQPPVGNHYGYTF
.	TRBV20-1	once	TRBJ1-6	TGCAGTGCTAGAACCAGGGAGAATTCACCCCTCCACTTT	CSARTRENSPLHF
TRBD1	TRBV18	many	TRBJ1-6	TGTGCCAGCTCATCTGACAGGGGGGATAATTCACCCCTCCACTTT	CASSSDRGDNSPLHF
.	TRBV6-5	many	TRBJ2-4	TGTGCCAGCAGTTACTCTGGCAGATTAGCCAAAAACATTCAGTACTTC	CASSYSGRLAKNIQYF
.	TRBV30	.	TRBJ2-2	TGTGCCTGGAGGGACCGGGGCACCTGGCAAGGGGAGCTGTTTTTT	CAWRDRGTWQGELFF
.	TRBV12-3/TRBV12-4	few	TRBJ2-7	TGTGCCAGCAGTTCCAACAGGGTTGAGCAGTACTTC	CASSSNRVEQYF
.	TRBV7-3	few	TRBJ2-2	TGTGCCAGCAGCCTAGTAAGGGGAACCGGGGAGCTGTTTTTT	CASSLVRGTGELFF
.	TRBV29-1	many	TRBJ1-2	TGCAGCGCCGAGGCCGGGGATTACGGCTACACCTTC	CSAEAGDYGYTF
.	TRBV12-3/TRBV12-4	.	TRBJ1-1	TGTGCCAGCAGCCCCTTCAGGGTTCAACGAATGAACACTGAAGCTTTCTTT	CASSPFRVQRMNTEAFF
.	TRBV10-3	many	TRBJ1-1	TGTGCCATCAGAGGACAGTTGAACACTGAAGCTTTCTTT	CAIRGQLNTEAFF
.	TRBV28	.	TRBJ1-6	TGTGCCAGCATCCAGGGCGATTCACCCCTCCACTTT	CASIQGDSPLHF
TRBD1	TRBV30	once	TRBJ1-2	TGTGCCTGGATAAGGGGGCAAGGCTACACCTTC	CAWIRGQGYTF
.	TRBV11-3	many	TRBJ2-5	TGTGCCAGCAGCCCGGACCGGGACGCTCAGACCCAGTACTTC	CASSPDRDAQTQYF